Sequencing of this T cell receptor (beta chain) was carried out in a study of monozygotic twins with inflammatory bowel disease (dated by TCRdb to between 2018 and 2021). In terms of the full investigation: The full study comprised some 30 monozygotic twin pairs: nine German pairs (four IBD-concordant, five IBD-discordant) and 19 IBD-discordant Danish pairs. The search for disease-associated traits relied mainly on comparing, within discordant pairs, IBD patients with their genetically identical healthy co-twins. Each individual had, on average, about 151 000 unique TCRalpha sequences and 181 000 unique TCRbeta sequences available for analysis. Summary of the overall study and its limitations: Because patients received different immunosuppressive treatments, the repertoires may have picked up extra background noise and variability between individuals. The results gave no support for a single strong signal or clonotype linked to IBD. Compared with healthy twins, IBD patients shared fewer clonotypes with other individuals, and the difference was most pronounced in patients with signs of disease activity. Concordant and discordant twins showed no difference in repertoire similarity, possibly because of limited statistical power. Different T cell subtypes could not be distinguished in the analysis. IBD patients had lower TCRbeta repertoire diversity, measured by the inverse Simpson index, than their healthy co-twins.

From each donor, a roughly 2.5 ml peripheral blood sample was collected into PAXgene tubes and stored at -80 degrees C. Total RNA was isolated from whole blood with the PAXgene blood miRNA kit on an automated QIAcube, without T cell sorting. Peripheral blood from monozygotic twin pairs, either concordant or discordant for inflammatory bowel disease, underwent deep TCRalpha and TCRbeta repertoire profiling that used unique molecular barcoding. Smoking habits were recorded for all twin pairs, and individuals were classified as current, former or never smokers. In regard to this clonotype: Its target antigen remains unknown.

Libraries were made using 5' RACE. The input for every TCR library was 3,500 to 4,000 ng of total RNA. For each sample, cDNA was synthesized in eight separate reactions using SMARTScribe reverse transcriptase. During cDNA synthesis, unique molecular identifiers containing a 6-nucleotide sample barcode were introduced by template switching. Two nested PCRs of 16 and 9 cycles amplified the TCRalpha and TCRbeta cDNA, and bead purification followed each PCR. Before amplification, the cDNA was treated with uracil DNA-glycosylase and purified using the QIAquick PCR purification kit. The second PCR was the step at which Illumina TruSeq-compatible adapters and sample-specific barcodes were added. TapeStation and Qubit were used to check library quality and concentration, and about 5.2 ng of each library went into the pool. Pooled libraries were sequenced on an Illumina HiSeq2500 single-index Rapid Run with 2 x 100 bp reads and custom sequencing primers. Regarding the original processing steps: UMI-based consensus assembly with MiGEC version 1.2.6 was used to correct PCR and sequencing errors. V(D)J alignment, clonotype assembly and CDR3 extraction were performed with MiXCR version 2.1.1. To normalise gene usage, clonotype sharing and MAIT/NKT TCR abundance, the top 1000, 10 000 and 20 000 clonotypes in each sample were analysed. After downsampling to 27 000 UMIs, diversity was calculated as the inverse Simpson index using the vegan R package. Statistical testing used paired Mann-Whitney U tests on the discordant twin pairs and applied Benjamini-Hochberg correction for multiple testing. Each entry corresponds to one CDR3 protein sequence from reads that TCRdb reprocessed, and DNA is not given. Clone size and V and J calls follow TCRdb, not the original study. For this sample, the table gives approximately 100,000 distinct CDR3 sequences. The top ten hold approximately 2% of the sample.

Sample: blood. This TCR came from a human donor with ulcerative colitis or Crohn's disease, or a healthy co-twin of an affected twin (not recorded which).

The CDR3 reads as follows: CASSLGQTHEQFF. Here the chain combines TRBV7-3 and TRBJ2-1; TCRdb outputs TRBD1, but without DNA this stays unchecked. CDR1 and CDR2 are drawn from the germline V gene: SGHTA, FQGTGA. Including the terminal cysteine and phenylalanine, the CDR3 comprises 13 residues. No coding sequence is recorded. Where the CDR3 stops, the reference TRBV7-3 and TRBJ2-1 genes take over; the full variable domain is GAGVSQTPSNKVTEKGKYVELRCDPISGHTALYWYRQSLGQGPEFLIYFQGTGAADDSGLPNDRFFAVRPEGSVSTLKIQRTERGDSAVYLCASSLGQTHEQFFGPGTRLTVL.